This passage covers 8 T cell receptor beta chains from one sample sequenced in a study of cytomegalovirus exposure and HLA in healthy donors (dated by TCRdb to about 2017). The library was produced with the immunoSEQ multiplex PCR assay. The immuneACCESS repertoire file appears here via TCRdb, limited to in-frame rearrangements. These files lack a portion of the clones; in checked studies, under half of the deficit traces to unresolved V genes, and the cause of the others is not known. The sample contains 110,000 to 150,000 clones, 89% of them found a single time. Over 9% of the sample rests with the top ten. Specimen: PBMCs. The origin of the receptors is a woman aged 18-35 years in good health and CMV-seropositive.

The chain recombines TRBV10-3 with TRBJ1-6; D perhaps matches TRBD1 (5 bases). Trimming pared 5 bases from V and 7 bases from J, leaving 15 bases between. The V gene's germline CDR1 is ENHRY and CDR2 SYGVKD. This CDR3 comprises 15 residues. This CDR3 reads CAISSGSGPNSPLHF. CDR3 bases: TGTGCCATCAGTTCAGGGTCTGGGCCCAATTCACCCCTCCACTTT.

The chain combines TRBV5-1 with TRBJ2-1; 7 bases are shared with TRBD1. Trimming removed 1 base from V and 0 bases from J; junction bases left unmatched: 1. The V gene's germline CDR1 is SGHRS and CDR2 YFSETQ. This CDR3 comprises 15 residues. CDR3 DNA sequence: TGCGCCAGCAGCTTGAACAGGGGCTCCTACAATGAGCAGTTCTTC. Its translation: CASSLNRGSYNEQFF.

The chain carries TRBV13 and TRBJ2-3; 7 bases are shared with TRBD2. The CDR3 sequence is 14 residues long. The V segment lost 8 bases and the J segment 3 bases; nucleotides outside the gene matches: 8. The germline CDR1 and CDR2 sequences are PRHDT and FYEKMQ (reference sequence). The CDR3 DNA reads as TGTGCCAGCCGCATCCGGGGGGAAACAGATACGCAGTATTTT. Translation gives CASRIRGETDTQYF.

Concerning this clone itself: A read error may account for a junction end that differs from germline. V and J are TRBV5-4 and TRBJ1-4; no reliable D call. Per the germline V gene, CDR1 is SGHNT and CDR2 is YYREEE (reference sequence). The CDR3 has 15 amino acids. CDR3 loop: CASSLGGGMDEKLFF. The CDR3 DNA follows: TGTGCCAGTAGCTTGGGTGGAGGGATGGATGAAAAACTGTTTTTT.

The chain joins TRBV5-6 to TRBJ2-3, with D maybe TRBD2 (6 bases). Trimming removed 2 bases at V and 1 base at J, with 17 bases between. This CDR3 has 17 amino acids. CDR1 SGHDT and CDR2 YYEEEE come from the germline V gene. CDR3 DNA: TGTGCCAGCAGCTTTCTCCCCTGGGACTTTCGCACAGATACGCAGTATTTT. Translation: CASSFLPWDFRTDTQYF.

The chain employs TRBV10-1 and TRBJ1-5; tentatively, D is TRBD1 (6 bases). The germline gives CDR1 WNHNN, CDR2 SYGVQD (reference sequence). V was shortened by 3 bases and J by 7 bases, with 10 bases between the two germline ends. The CDR3 runs to 13 residues. This CDR3 reads CASSETGSQPQHF. For the CDR3, the DNA is TGCGCCAGCAGTGAAACAGGGAGCCAGCCCCAGCATTTT.

This clone has more than one count but fewer than ten. The chain couples TRBV28 to TRBJ1-1, with 8 bases identical to TRBD1. The CDR3 is 14 amino acids. Germline trimming cut 6 bases from V and 4 bases from J; bases unmatched to any gene: 7. Germline loops: CDR1 MDHEN, CDR2 SYDVKM. The CDR3 loop reads CASRSGDRGTEAFF. The CDR3 DNA follows: TGTGCCAGCAGGAGTGGTGACAGGGGCACTGAAGCTTTCTTT.

The CDR3 nucleotides are TGTGCCTGGAGTGTAGGCCCCCGGGACAGGGGACCTGAAGCTTTCTTT. Protein product: CAWSVGPRDRGPEAFF. This chain joins TRBV30 and TRBJ1-1; 10 nucleotides match TRBD1. The CDR3 contains 16 residues. V lost 0 bases, J lost 6 bases, and 10 bases stayed unmatched. Looked up from germline, CDR1 is GTSNPN and CDR2 is SVGIG (reference sequence).